These T cell receptor beta chains were read from a single sample in a study of regulatory T cells in long-lasting Graves disease. One entry per CDR3 protein results from TCRdb running MiXCR on the multiplex PCR reads. The repertoire includes about 220,000 distinct CDR3 sequences, around a fifth of them detected once, and about an eighth sits in the top ten. These same data were also listed under a study on T cells in Graves' hyperthyroidism and ophthalmopathy.

This specimen consisted of peripheral blood mononuclear cells (PBMCs), obtained at new diagnosis, from a patient treated with antithyroid drugs. The receptors originated from a woman aged 30 to 39 with Graves disease. CDR3s include the opening cysteine and the closing phenylalanine or tryptophan. A D gene is named only where the DNA matches it firmly. Size is omitted from some rows. Given values are once, few, many or a class for expanded clones.

v_call,clone_size,j_call,d_call,cdr3_nt,cdr3_aa
TRBV5-6,NA,TRBJ2-4,NA,TGTGCCAGCAGCCGACGAGAGCGCGGGTGGAACATTCAGTACTTC,CASSRRERGWNIQYF
TRBV19,NA,TRBJ1-1,NA,TGTGCCAGTAGTATAGTGACAGGCCTTCAGATGAACACTGAAGCTTTCTTT,CASSIVTGLQMNTEAFF
TRBV11-2,NA,TRBJ2-7,NA,TGTGCCAGCAGCTTAGACTATCGGTACGAGCAGTACTTC,CASSLDYRYEQYF
TRBV13,few,TRBJ2-1,TRBD2,TGTGCCAGCAGCTCCCCCGCGGGGGGGCAGTTCTTC,CASSSPAGGQFF
TRBV24-1,NA,TRBJ2-1,TRBD2,TGTGCCACCAGTGATAGACGCGGGAGTTGGGTAAATGAGCAGTTCTTC,CATSDRRGSWVNEQFF
TRBV6-2/TRBV6-3,many,TRBJ2-1,TRBD2,TGTGCCAGCAGTTACTTGGGTAGCGGGAGTATCATTGGCAATGAGCAGTTCTTC,CASSYLGSGSIIGNEQFF
TRBV6-1,many,TRBJ1-1,TRBD1,TGTGCCAGCAAGAGACAGGGATACATGAACACTGAAGCTTTCTTT,CASKRQGYMNTEAFF
TRBV6-2/TRBV6-3,many,TRBJ2-5,NA,TGTGCCAGCACGATGACAGATACTCTTCAAGAGACCCAGTACTTC,CASTMTDTLQETQYF
TRBV12-3/TRBV12-4,many,TRBJ2-7,NA,TGTGCCAGCAGTTTAAGCCCCTCGGGTCCGAACGAGCAGTACTTC,CASSLSPSGPNEQYF
TRBV2,NA,TRBJ1-2,NA,TGTGCCAGCAGTGAAGGGCCAGGGTATGAGGGCTACACCTTC,CASSEGPGYEGYTF
TRBV7-6,many,TRBJ2-7,NA,TGTGCCAGCAGCCTAACAGAGTTCTACGAGCAGTACTTC,CASSLTEFYEQYF
TRBV28,many,TRBJ2-4,TRBD2,TGTGCCAGCAGTCCCCCCCTAGTTAGCGGGAGTTTGAAGGGGGCCAAAAACATTCAGTACTTC,CASSPPLVSGSLKGAKNIQYF
TRBV12-3/TRBV12-4,many,TRBJ2-4,NA,TGTGCCAGCAGTTTGAGTTCGGCCAAAAACATTCAGTACTTC,CASSLSSAKNIQYF
TRBV6-1,many,TRBJ2-7,NA,TGTGCCAGCAAAAACAGGGGGGGCCACGAGCAGTACTTC,CASKNRGGHEQYF
TRBV18,many,TRBJ1-4,NA,TGTGCCAGCTCACTCGAGCGGTTTGATAATGAAAAACTGTTTTTT,CASSLERFDNEKLFF
TRBV27,NA,TRBJ2-7,TRBD2,TGTGCCAGCAGTCTAGCGGCGTCCTACGAGCAGTACTTC,CASSLAASYEQYF
TRBV11-2,many,TRBJ1-1,NA,TGTGCCAGCAGCTTAGGAAGGGCCACTGAAGCTTTCTTT,CASSLGRATEAFF
TRBV20-1,many,TRBJ2-2,NA,TGCAGTGCTAGAGTCGGGTTCACGAACACCGGGGAGCTGTTTTTT,CSARVGFTNTGELFF
TRBV9,many,TRBJ1-2,NA,TGTGCCAGCGGAGAGGGGTATGGCTACACCTTC,CASGEGYGYTF
TRBV6-1,many,TRBJ2-2,NA,TGTGCCAGCAGGGGGGGAAACACCGGGGAGCTGTTTTTT,CASRGGNTGELFF
TRBV3-1,many,TRBJ2-1,NA,TGTGCCAGCAGCCCCCGTGGGGCGACTACTGAGCAGTTCTTC,CASSPRGATTEQFF
TRBV4-1,many,TRBJ1-1,TRBD1,TGCGCCAGCAGCTTTCAGGGGGCGGGAACTGAAGCTTTCTTT,CASSFQGAGTEAFF
TRBV12-3/TRBV12-4,NA,TRBJ1-4,NA,TGTGCCAGCAGTTTGGAGGGACAAGGTTTAGAAAAACTGTTTTTT,CASSLEGQGLEKLFF
TRBV20-1,NA,TRBJ2-1,TRBD2,TGCAGTGCTCCGAGACTAGCGGGAGATTTCGATGAGCAGTTCTTC,CSAPRLAGDFDEQFF
TRBV30,many,TRBJ2-2,TRBD1,TGTGCCTGGAGGGGACAGGCGGGCACCGGGGAGCTGTTTTTT,CAWRGQAGTGELFF
TRBV6-5,many,TRBJ2-7,TRBD2,TGTGCCAGCAGTTACTCGAGAGCGAGCGGGGGGACCTACGAGCAGTACTTC,CASSYSRASGGTYEQYF
TRBV11-2,many,TRBJ2-5,NA,TGTGCCAGCAGCTTAAACGGCGGTAGTGTCCAAGAGACCCAGTACTTC,CASSLNGGSVQETQYF
TRBV7-6,NA,TRBJ2-1,NA,TGTGCCAGCAGCTTGGAGGGCCCCAGCTCCTACAATGAGCAGTTCTTC,CASSLEGPSSYNEQFF
TRBV30,NA,TRBJ1-5,NA,TGTGCCTGGAGTGAATATATGGCGGGGGGAAGGTTGCCCCAGCATTTT,CAWSEYMAGGRLPQHF
TRBV29-1,few,TRBJ1-1,NA,TGCAGCGGAGAACAGGGCTTGAACACTGAAGCTTTCTTT,CSGEQGLNTEAFF
TRBV7-6,many,TRBJ2-5,NA,TGTGCCAGCAGCCCCCCTGAAGGGACCCAGTACTTC,CASSPPEGTQYF
TRBV5-1,many,TRBJ1-4,NA,TGCGCCAGCGGTAGGGACGGCGGTAATGAAAAACTGTTTTTT,CASGRDGGNEKLFF
TRBV28,NA,TRBJ2-3,TRBD1,TGTGCCAGCAGCCCTATCCGACAGGGTGATGATACGCAGTATTTT,CASSPIRQGDDTQYF
TRBV9,many,TRBJ2-7,NA,TGTGCCAGCAGCGTAGCCCCTGGGGATCCCCGCTACGAGCAGTACTTC,CASSVAPGDPRYEQYF
TRBV19,few,TRBJ1-1,TRBD1,TGTGCCAGTAGTTCCCCATACAGGGGCGGCAACACTGAAGCTTTCTTT,CASSSPYRGGNTEAFF
TRBV13,NA,TRBJ1-1,NA,TGTGCCAGCAGGGTGCGAGGGAACAGCCTGAACACTGAAGCTTTCTTT,CASRVRGNSLNTEAFF
TRBV6-1,many,TRBJ2-7,TRBD1,TGTGCCAGCAGTGGCCGGGTGACAGGGGAGAACTCCTACGAGCAGTACTTC,CASSGRVTGENSYEQYF
TRBV3-1,NA,TRBJ2-1,TRBD2,TGTGCCAGCAGCGTGAGCGGGAGGAACTACAATGAGCAGTTCTTC,CASSVSGRNYNEQFF
TRBV7-2,many,TRBJ2-3,NA,TGTGCCAGCAGCCCTAGAGTGGAGAGCACAGATACGCAGTATTTT,CASSPRVESTDTQYF
TRBV6-2/TRBV6-3,NA,TRBJ2-2,NA,TGTGCCAGCAGTGAAGGGCGTCGCACCGGGGAGCTGTTTTTT,CASSEGRRTGELFF
TRBV11-3,many,TRBJ2-2,TRBD2,TGTGCCAGCAGAGGAATAGCGGGGACCGGGGAGCTGTTTTTT,CASRGIAGTGELFF
TRBV3-1,NA,TRBJ2-1,NA,TGTGCCAGCAGCCGTTTGGGAGGAGGGCCTGAGCAGTTCTTC,CASSRLGGGPEQFF
TRBV7-9,many,TRBJ2-1,NA,TGTGCCAGCAGCTTGGGACGGGGCGGGTTTGATGAGCAGTTCTTC,CASSLGRGGFDEQFF
TRBV27,NA,TRBJ2-7,NA,TGTGCCAGCAGCCCCCCCATTTGTCTGGACCCAGGAGCCTGGGAGCAGTACTTC,CASSPPICLDPGAWEQYF
TRBV11-2,many,TRBJ2-6,NA,TGTGCCAGCAGCCCTGAAACGGCTGGGGCCAACGTCCTGACTTTC,CASSPETAGANVLTF
TRBV7-6,many,TRBJ2-1,NA,TGTGCCAGCAGCTTTATAAACAATGAGCAGTTCTTC,CASSFINNEQFF
TRBV7-6,few,TRBJ1-5,NA,TGTGCCAGCAGCGTGGGTGGGTCAGTTCAGCCCCAGCATTTT,CASSVGGSVQPQHF
TRBV2,NA,TRBJ2-6,NA,TGTGCCAGCAGTGAGGGGTTTGGGGCCAACGTCCTGACTTTC,CASSEGFGANVLTF
TRBV11-2,NA,TRBJ2-1,TRBD2,TGTGCCAGCAGTTCACCGGGACTAGCGGCCTACAATGAGCAGTTCTTC,CASSSPGLAAYNEQFF
TRBV2,NA,TRBJ1-1,TRBD1,TGTGCCAACCCATCCCGGGACAGGGACCAAGTGTTCTTT,CANPSRDRDQVFF
TRBV20-1,many,TRBJ2-1,TRBD2,TGCAGTGCCCAGGCTAGCGGGAGAAATGAGCAGTTCTTC,CSAQASGRNEQFF
TRBV6-1,few,TRBJ1-1,TRBD1,TGTGCCAGCAGTACAGACAGGGACACTGAAGCTTTCTTT,CASSTDRDTEAFF
TRBV18,many,TRBJ1-2,NA,TGTGCCAGCTCACCAGGCAGAGTCTATGGCTACACCTTC,CASSPGRVYGYTF
TRBV11-2,many,TRBJ2-2,TRBD2,TGTGCCAGCAGCCACAGACTAGCGAGAAACACCGGGGAGCTGTTTTTT,CASSHRLARNTGELFF